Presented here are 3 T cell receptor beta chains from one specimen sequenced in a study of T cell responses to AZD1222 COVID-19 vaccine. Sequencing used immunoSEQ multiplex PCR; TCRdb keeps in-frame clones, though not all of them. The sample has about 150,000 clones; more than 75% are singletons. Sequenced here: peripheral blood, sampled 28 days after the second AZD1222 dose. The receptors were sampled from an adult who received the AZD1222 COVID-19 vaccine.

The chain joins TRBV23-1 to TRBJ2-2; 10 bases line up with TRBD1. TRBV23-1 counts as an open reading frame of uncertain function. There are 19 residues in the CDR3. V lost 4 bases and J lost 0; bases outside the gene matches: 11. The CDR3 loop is CASSRTTGGRSSNTGELFF. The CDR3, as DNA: TGCGCCAGCAGTCGAACGACAGGGGGCCGCTCATCGAACACCGGGGAGCTGTTTTTT.

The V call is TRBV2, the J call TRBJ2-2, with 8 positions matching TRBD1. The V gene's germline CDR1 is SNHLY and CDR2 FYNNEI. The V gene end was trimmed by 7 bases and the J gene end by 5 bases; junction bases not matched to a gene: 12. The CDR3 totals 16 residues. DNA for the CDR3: TGTGCCAGCACCACCCGAGGACAGGGAGGAACCGGGGAGCTGTTTTTT. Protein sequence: CASTTRGQGGTGELFF.

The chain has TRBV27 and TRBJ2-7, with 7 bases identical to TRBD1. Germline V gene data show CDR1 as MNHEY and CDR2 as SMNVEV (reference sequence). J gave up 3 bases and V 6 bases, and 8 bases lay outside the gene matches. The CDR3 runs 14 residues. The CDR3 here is CASSLRDRNYEQYF. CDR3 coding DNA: TGTGCCAGCAGCCTCCGGGACAGAAACTACGAGCAGTACTTC.